This T cell receptor (beta chain) was sequenced for a study of Ad26.COV2.S vaccination and SARS-CoV-2 variants. About the research overall: Intramuscularly, Ad26.COV2.S was given either once or twice, 56 days apart.

TCRdb's copy holds only in-frame clones and misses some; the assay was immunoSEQ multiplex PCR. The table has around 400,000 clones, 89% seen once. The trim removed 7 bases at V and 8 bases at J, leaving 11 bases unmatched. This CDR3 spans 13 amino acids. Per germline, CDR1 SQVTM and CDR2 ANQGSEA. Treatment in this sample: 15 to 20 received Ad26.COV2.S at low or high dose, single or two shots; 5 received placebo; per-sample allocation not given. Specimen acquisition occurred on day 63 following the initial vaccine or placebo injection. SARS-CoV-2 spike from the Wuhan strain was encoded by the vaccine, an Ad26 vector. This clone was counted once.

The TCR comes from a person between 18 and 59 years old who received the Ad26.COV2.S COVID-19 vaccine or a placebo. The chain is built from TRBV29-1 and TRBJ1-2; 9 bases are shared with TRBD1. The sequenced sample was peripheral blood, obtained in a trial of Ad26.COV2.S vaccine versus placebo. CDR3 loop: CSAGAGQGSGYTF. As DNA, the CDR3 is TGCAGCGCCGGCGCGGGACAGGGCTCCGGCTACACCTTC. Full variable domain (remainder filled in from reference TRBV29-1 and TRBJ1-2): SAVISQKPSRDICQRGTSLTIQCQVDSQVTMMFWYRQQPGQSLTLIATANQGSEATYESGFVIDKFPISRPNLTFSTLTVSNMSPEDSSIYLCSAGAGQGSGYTFGSGTRLTVV.